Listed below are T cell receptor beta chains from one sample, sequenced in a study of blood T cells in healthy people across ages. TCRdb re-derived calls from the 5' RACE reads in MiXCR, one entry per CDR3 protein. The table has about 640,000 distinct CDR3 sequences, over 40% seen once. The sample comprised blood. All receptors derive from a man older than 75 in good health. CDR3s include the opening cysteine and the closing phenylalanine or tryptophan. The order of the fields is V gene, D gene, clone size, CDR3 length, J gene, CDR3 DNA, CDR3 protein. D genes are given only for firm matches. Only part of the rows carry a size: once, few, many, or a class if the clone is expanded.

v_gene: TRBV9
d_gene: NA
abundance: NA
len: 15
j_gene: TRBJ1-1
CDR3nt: TGTGCCAGCAGCGTAGATGACAGCATGAACACTGAAGCTTTCTTT
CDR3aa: CASSVDDSMNTEAFF

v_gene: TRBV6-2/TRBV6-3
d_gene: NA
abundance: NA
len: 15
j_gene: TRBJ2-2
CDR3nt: TGTGCCAGCAGTTACGTCGCGGGCCGGACCGGGGAGCTGTTTTTT
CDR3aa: CASSYVAGRTGELFF

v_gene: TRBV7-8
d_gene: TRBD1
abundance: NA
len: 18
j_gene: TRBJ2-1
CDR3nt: TGTGCCAGCATGCCGGGACAGGGGTATGGAGCGGTCCACAATGAGCAGTTCTTC
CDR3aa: CASMPGQGYGAVHNEQFF

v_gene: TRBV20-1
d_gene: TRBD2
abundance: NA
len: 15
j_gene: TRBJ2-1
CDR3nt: TGCAGTGCTTCTAGTAGCGGGAGAGGGCACAATGAGCAGTTCTTC
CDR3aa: CSASSSGRGHNEQFF

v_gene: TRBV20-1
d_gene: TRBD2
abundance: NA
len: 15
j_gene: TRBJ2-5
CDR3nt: TGCAGTGCTACAAAACTAGCGGGGGGGCGCGAGACCCAGTACTTC
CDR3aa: CSATKLAGGRETQYF

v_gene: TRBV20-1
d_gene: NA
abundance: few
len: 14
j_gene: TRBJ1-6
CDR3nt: TGCAGTGCTAGGGGGCCTTCCTATAATTCACCCCTCCACTTT
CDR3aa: CSARGPSYNSPLHF

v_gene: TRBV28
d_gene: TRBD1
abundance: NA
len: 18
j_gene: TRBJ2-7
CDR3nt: TGTGCCAGCAGACGTCGACAGGGGGGAAACCCGAGCTCCTACGAGCAGTACTTC
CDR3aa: CASRRRQGGNPSSYEQYF

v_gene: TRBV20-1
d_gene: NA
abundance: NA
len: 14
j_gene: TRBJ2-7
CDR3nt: TGCAGTGCTAGTGGCGGGTACTCCTACAATGAGCAGTACTTC
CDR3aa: CSASGGYSYNEQYF

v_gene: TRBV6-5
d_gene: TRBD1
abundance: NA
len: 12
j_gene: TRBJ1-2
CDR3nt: TGTGCCAGCAGCGACAGGGGAGGTGGCTACACCTTC
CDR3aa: CASSDRGGGYTF

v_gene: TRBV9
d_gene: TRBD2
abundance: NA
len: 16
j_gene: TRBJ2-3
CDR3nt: TGTGCCAGCAGCGAGCCCCCCGGGGGGTGGGCGGATACGCAGTATTTT
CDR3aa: CASSEPPGGWADTQYF

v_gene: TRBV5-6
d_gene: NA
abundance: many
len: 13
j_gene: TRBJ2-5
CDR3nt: TGTGCCAGCAGCCAGGTGGCCCGGAAGATTCAGTACTTC
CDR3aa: CASSQVARKIQYF

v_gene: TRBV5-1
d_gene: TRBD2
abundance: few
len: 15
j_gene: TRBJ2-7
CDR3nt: TGCGCCAGCAGCTTGTCGGGAGGGAACTACAATGAGCAGTACTTC
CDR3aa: CASSLSGGNYNEQYF

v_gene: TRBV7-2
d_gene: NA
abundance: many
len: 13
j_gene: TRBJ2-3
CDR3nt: TGTGCCAGCAAGCCAGGGGCGGAGGATACGCAGTATTTT
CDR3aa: CASKPGAEDTQYF

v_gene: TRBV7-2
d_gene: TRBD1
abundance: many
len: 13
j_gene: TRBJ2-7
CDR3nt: TGTGCCAGCAGCTCAGGACAGGTCTTCGAGCAGTACTTC
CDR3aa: CASSSGQVFEQYF

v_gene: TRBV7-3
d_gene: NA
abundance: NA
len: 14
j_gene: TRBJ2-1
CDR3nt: TGTGCCAGCAGCTTAAGCACCGTCGTCAATGAGCAGTTCTTC
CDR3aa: CASSLSTVVNEQFF

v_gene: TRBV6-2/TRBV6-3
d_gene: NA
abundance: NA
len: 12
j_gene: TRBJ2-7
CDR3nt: TGTGCCAGCAGTTATCAGGTGGGCGAGCAGTACTTC
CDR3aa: CASSYQVGEQYF

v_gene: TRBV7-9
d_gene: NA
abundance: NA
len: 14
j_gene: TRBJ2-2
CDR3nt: TGTGCCAGCAGCTTACAACGGGGTCACGGGGAGCTGTTTTTT
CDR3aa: CASSLQRGHGELFF

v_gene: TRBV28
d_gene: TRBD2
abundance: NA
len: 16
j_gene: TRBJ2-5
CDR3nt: TGTGCCAGCAGTCTAAACCTAGCGGGAGTGGGAGAGACCCAGTACTTC
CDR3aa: CASSLNLAGVGETQYF

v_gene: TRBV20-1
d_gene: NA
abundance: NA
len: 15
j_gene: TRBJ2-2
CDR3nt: TGCAGTGCCCCAGCCAGGGAGAGGAACACCGGGGAGCTGTTTTTT
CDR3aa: CSAPARERNTGELFF

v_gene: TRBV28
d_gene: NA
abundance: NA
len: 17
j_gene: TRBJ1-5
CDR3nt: TGTGCCAGCAGTGTCCCGTCCGGGGCCGATAGCAATCAGCCCCAGCATTTT
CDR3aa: CASSVPSGADSNQPQHF

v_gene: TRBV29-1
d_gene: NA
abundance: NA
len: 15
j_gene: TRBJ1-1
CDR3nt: TGCAGCGTTGAAGGTGCAGCTAACACCGGATCAGGGGCTTTCTTT
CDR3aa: CSVEGAANTGSGAFF

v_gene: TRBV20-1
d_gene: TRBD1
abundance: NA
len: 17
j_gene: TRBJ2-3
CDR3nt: TGCAGTGCTAGGAAATTCGGATTGGGACAGGCCACAGATACGCAGTATTTT
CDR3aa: CSARKFGLGQATDTQYF

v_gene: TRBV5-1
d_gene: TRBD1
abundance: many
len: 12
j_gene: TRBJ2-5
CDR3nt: TGCGCCAGCGGGGACAGGGGAGAGACCCAGTACTTC
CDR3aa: CASGDRGETQYF

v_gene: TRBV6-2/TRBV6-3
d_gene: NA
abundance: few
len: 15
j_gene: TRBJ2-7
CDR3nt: TGTGCCATCCTCCCCCCTGCACGGTCCTCCTACGAGCAGTACTTC
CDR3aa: CAILPPARSSYEQYF

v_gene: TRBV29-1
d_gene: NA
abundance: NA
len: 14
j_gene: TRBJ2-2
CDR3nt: TGCAGCGTTGTATTTGGTGGGGACACCGGGGAGCTGTTTTTT
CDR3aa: CSVVFGGDTGELFF